The present TCR beta chain was sequenced within a study of beta chain features in type 1 diabetes. Regarding the study as a whole: TCRB repertoires of naive, central memory and Treg cells appeared more similar among patients than among healthy donors. Shorter TCRB CDR3s, moderately but significantly so, were found in Type 1 diabetes patients in all four CD4+ subsets. PCR could preferentially amplify shorter templates, alike in patients and controls.

This clone was picked up a small number of times. Its antigen is unknown. Expressed TCRB transcripts got sequenced, as all isolated RNA was reverse transcribed. Data came from immunoSEQ multiplex PCR; TCRdb stores just in-frame clones and leaves some out. The table shows 300,000 to 450,000 clones, with 8.5% to 10% occurring only once. Germline V gene lookup returns CDR1 SGHNT and CDR2 YENEEA. With 1 base removed from V and 4 bases from J, the gap between germline ends came to 20 bases. The CDR3 covers 18 residues. Central memory, naive, regulatory and stem cell-like memory CD4+ cells were sorted by CD45RO/CCR7/CD25/CD127/CD95/CD27. Sorting produced populations that all topped 95% purity.

The chain joins TRBV11-3 to TRBJ1-5; D perhaps matches TRBD1 (5 bases). Sequencing used central memory CD4+ T cells from blood. This clonotype originated in a man younger than 45 with type 1 diabetes. The CDR3 sequence is CASSLGSPGQRRNQPQHF. In nucleotides, the CDR3 is TGTGCCAGCAGCTTAGGATCTCCGGGGCAGAGGCGGAATCAGCCCCAGCATTTT. Full variable domain (outside the CDR3, taken from reference TRBV11-3 and TRBJ1-5): EAGVVQSPRYKIIEKKQPVAFWCNPISGHNTLYWYLQNLGQGPELLIRYENEEAVDDSQLPKDRFSAERLKGVDSTLKIQPAELGDSAVYLCASSLGSPGQRRNQPQHFGDGTRLSIL.